This is a list of T cell receptor beta chains from one sample in a study of OX40 agonist ivuxolimab in advanced cancers. Method: immunoSEQ multiplex PCR; TCRdb's copy keeps in-frame clones and lacks some. Counted here are some 64,000 clones, 88% occurring once; the ten biggest clones make up about 0.7%. The input for sequencing was CD4+ or CD8+ T cells sorted from blood, taken in a trial of the OX40 agonist ivuxolimab. These receptors were obtained from an adult with an advanced solid tumor such as melanoma, head and neck, liver or kidney cancer. The CDR3 runs from the conserved cysteine through the conserved F or W. Each record gives: V gene, D gene, clone size, J gene, CDR3 DNA, CDR3 protein. The D gene is left open where the match is weak. The listing skips clone size in some rows; elsewhere it reads once, few, many or a size class.

TRBV19,.,.,TRBJ1-4,TGTGCCAGTAGTCCTCCGGGGCCTTCAACTAATGAAAAACTGTTTTTT,CASSPPGPSTNEKLFF
TRBV28,.,.,TRBJ1-4,TGTGCCAGCAGGAAAGTGTCAAACGCATGGGAAAAACTGTTTTTT,CASRKVSNAWEKLFF
TRBV5-1,TRBD2,.,TRBJ2-1,TGCGCCAGCAGCGGAGCTAGCGGGTACTACAATGAGCAGTTCTTC,CASSGASGYYNEQFF
TRBV30,TRBD1,.,TRBJ1-1,TGTGCCTGGAGTGTACGAAGACAGGGGAACACTGAAGCTTTCTTT,CAWSVRRQGNTEAFF
TRBV5-6,.,.,TRBJ2-5,TGTGCCAGCACCCTCGGGGCAGAAGGGCGGGAGACCCAGTACTTC,CASTLGAEGRETQYF
TRBV30,.,.,TRBJ1-4,TGTGCCTGGAGTGGAGGAGTTCTCGATAATGAAAAACTGTTTTTT,CAWSGGVLDNEKLFF
TRBV5-8,.,.,TRBJ1-1,TGTGCCAGCAGCCGAACGGGGAACACTGAAGCTTTCTTT,CASSRTGNTEAFF
TRBV4-1,TRBD2,.,TRBJ2-1,TGCGCCAGCAGCTTGGGGGCGGGGGGCTCCTACAATGAGCAGTTCTTC,CASSLGAGGSYNEQFF
TRBV30,TRBD2,.,TRBJ2-5,TGTGCCTGGAGCAGACTAGCGGGAGCCAACAGTTTCCTGGAGACCCAGTACTTC,CAWSRLAGANSFLETQYF
TRBV5-1,.,once,TRBJ1-2,TGCGCCAGCAGCTTGGATTACGAGACAGACATCTATGGCTACACCTTC,CASSLDYETDIYGYTF
TRBV28,.,.,TRBJ1-4,TGTGCCAGCACCACTTGGGCCAAGCGGAATGAAAAACTGTTTTTT,CASTTWAKRNEKLFF
TRBV28,.,once,TRBJ1-5,TGTGCCAGCATCCGGAGCGGGGGGCTAGGGGGTCAGCCCCAGCATTTT,CASIRSGGLGGQPQHF
TRBV5-1,TRBD1,.,TRBJ1-1,TGCGCCAGCAGCTTTGGGTCGACAGGGGATACTGAAGCTTTCTTT,CASSFGSTGDTEAFF
TRBV18,.,.,TRBJ1-1,TGTGCCAGCTCACCAGGGGGTGGGAGCACTGAAGCTTTCTTT,CASSPGGGSTEAFF
TRBV18,TRBD1,.,TRBJ2-7,TGTGCCAGCTCACCTCCGGGACAGGGGGGCTCCTACGAGCAGTACTTC,CASSPPGQGGSYEQYF
TRBV5-1,TRBD1,.,TRBJ2-2,TGCGCCAGCAGCTCCGGGACAGGGAGCACCGGGGAGCTGTTTTTT,CASSSGTGSTGELFF
TRBV6-1,.,.,TRBJ2-5,TGTGCCAGCAGTGCCCCGGGGCGCCAAGAGACCCAGTACTTC,CASSAPGRQETQYF
TRBV5-1,.,.,TRBJ2-6,TGCGCCAGCAGCTGGGCAGCTGGGGCCAACGTCCTGACTTTC,CASSWAAGANVLTF
TRBV7-6,TRBD1,.,TRBJ2-1,TGTGCCAGCAGCCCGTTGACAGGGGGGACGTTCAATGAGCAGTTCTTC,CASSPLTGGTFNEQFF
TRBV15,.,.,TRBJ1-5,TGTGCCACCGGCAGAGATCCTGGGCAGCCCCAGCATTTT,CATGRDPGQPQHF
TRBV10-3,TRBD2,.,TRBJ2-7,TGTGCCATCAGTGAAAAGGGGCTAGCGGGAGGTGTCTACGAGCAGTACTTC,CAISEKGLAGGVYEQYF
TRBV7-3,TRBD2,few,TRBJ2-5,TGTGCCAGCGACGAGGCGGCGCGGGAGTGGAGATGGAAGACCCAGTACTTC,CASDEAAREWRWKTQYF
TRBV19,.,once,TRBJ1-2,TGTGCCACCAGCTCTCCGGGACGTCTCGGTATGGGGGGCGGCTACACCTTC,CATSSPGRLGMGGGYTF
TRBV12-5,TRBD2,once,TRBJ2-1,TGTGCTAGTGGTTTGGTACTTAGCGGGAGGAGCTATGAGCAGTTCTTC,CASGLVLSGRSYEQFF
TRBV28,TRBD2,.,TRBJ2-3,TGTGCCAGCAGTCCGCCTCCGGGACTAGCGGGAGGTACGCAGTATTTT,CASSPPPGLAGGTQYF
TRBV19,TRBD2,.,TRBJ2-3,TGTGCCAGTAGCTTAAGCGGGAGGTCCGTCGAGACAGATACGCAGTATTTT,CASSLSGRSVETDTQYF
TRBV19,TRBD1,.,TRBJ1-1,TGTGCCAGTAGTAGCCTCGGGGCAGGGGGCGGAGAAGCTTTCTTT,CASSSLGAGGGEAFF
TRBV9,TRBD2,.,TRBJ2-1,TGTGCCAGCAGCGTAGCTACTAGCGGGAGTTCGTATGAGCAGTTCTTC,CASSVATSGSSYEQFF
TRBV10-3,TRBD2,.,TRBJ2-2,TGTGCCATCAGTGAGTCGGGGACTAGCGGGAGAGGCACCGGGGAGCTGTTTTTT,CAISESGTSGRGTGELFF
TRBV5-1,TRBD2,.,TRBJ2-1,TGCGCCAGCAGCTTTTCTAGCGGGAGGGAGAATGAGCAGTTCTTC,CASSFSSGRENEQFF
TRBV4-1,TRBD1,.,TRBJ2-7,TGCGCCAGCAGCCAGACCGGGACAGGGGGCGAAAATTTGGGGCAGTACTTC,CASSQTGTGGENLGQYF
TRBV18,TRBD1,.,TRBJ2-7,TGTGCCAGCTCACTAAGCGCCTCCGGGACAGGGCAATACGAGCAGTACTTC,CASSLSASGTGQYEQYF
TRBV10-1,.,.,TRBJ2-2,TGCGCCAGCAGTGAGAGAAGGGGGGTCGGGGAGCTGTTTTTT,CASSERRGVGELFF
TRBV27,.,.,TRBJ1-5,TGTGCCAGCAGAGCAACAGGTGGATTAATCGAGCCCCAGCATTTT,CASRATGGLIEPQHF
TRBV30,.,.,TRBJ1-3,TGTGCCTGGAGTACTGCCTACTCTGGAAACACCATATATTTT,CAWSTAYSGNTIYF
TRBV9,TRBD1,.,TRBJ1-4,TGTGCCAGCAGCCTCGGACAGGGGGAATGGGAAAAACTGTTTTTT,CASSLGQGEWEKLFF
TRBV2,TRBD2,.,TRBJ2-5,TGTGCCAGCACCACCGGCGGGGGACAAGAGACCCAGTACTTC,CASTTGGGQETQYF
TRBV5-1,.,.,TRBJ2-3,TGCGCCAGCAGCTTGGGACCGCTAAGCACAGATACGCAGTATTTT,CASSLGPLSTDTQYF
TRBV9,.,.,TRBJ1-5,TGTGCCAGCAGCGTAGGGGCTAATCAGCCCCAGCATTTT,CASSVGANQPQHF
TRBV7-8,.,.,TRBJ2-3,TGTGCCAGCAGCTTCAGACTAGATGCCTCTAGCACGCAGTATTTT,CASSFRLDASSTQYF
TRBV5-1,.,.,TRBJ2-2,TGCGCCAGCCGGCCAGGGGGGCCGAACACCGGGGAGCTGTTTTTT,CASRPGGPNTGELFF
TRBV4-1,.,.,TRBJ1-6,TGCGCCAGCAGCCGAGGAGAAAGCTCCTATAATTCACCCCTCCACTTT,CASSRGESSYNSPLHF
TRBV5-1,TRBD1,.,TRBJ2-5,TGCGCCAGCAGCTTCCGACAGGGGGCTAGGGAGACCCAGTACTTC,CASSFRQGARETQYF
TRBV29-1,.,.,TRBJ1-1,TGCAGCGTTGAAATAGGGCAGGGTATCGCTGAAGCTTTCTTT,CSVEIGQGIAEAFF
TRBV5-1,TRBD2,few,TRBJ2-7,TGCGCCCGCAGCTGGGCAGGGGCGGCCGCGGGGGGGACGAACGAGCAGTACTTC,CARSWAGAAAGGTNEQYF
TRBV25-1,TRBD2,.,TRBJ2-7,TGTGCCAGCAGTGGCGGGGGAAATTCCTACGAGCAGTACTTC,CASSGGGNSYEQYF